One sample yielded the 9 T cell receptor beta chains listed below, sequenced in a study of blood T cell repertoires in COVID-19. Assay used: immunoSEQ multiplex PCR; TCRdb lists only in-frame clones, some missing. The repertoire has about 26,000 clones, almost 90% of them found once; the top ten carry 7.5% to 8%. The sequenced material came from peripheral blood. Receptor source: a human donor in a cohort sampled during active COVID-19.

This rearrangement joins TRBV6-2 or TRBV6-3 to TRBJ2-5; 9 positions match TRBD2. Germline V gene data show CDR1 as MNHEY and CDR2 as SVGEGT. The CDR3 sequence is 15 residues long. The trim removed 1 base at V and 4 bases at J, leaving 4 bases unmatched. The DNA for the CDR3 is TGTGCCAGCAGTTACTTGCGGGGGGGCGTAGAGACCCAGTACTTC. Protein product: CASSYLRGGVETQYF.

CDR3 nucleotides: TGCGCCAGCAGAAGGGGACAGGGATTAAGGGCTTTCTTT. Translating it yields CASRRGQGLRAFF. This rearrangement joins TRBV23-1 to TRBJ1-1; 9 bases fit TRBD1. TRBV23-1 is an ORF, and what it does is uncertain. The CDR3 covers 13 residues. Losses at the gene ends were 6 bases for V and 11 bases for J; bases not matched to a gene: 10.

V gene TRBV6-5 combines with J gene TRBJ1-4; D is ambiguous. The CDR3 spans 15 residues. Germline assignment: CDR1 MNHEY and CDR2 SVGAGI. The V gene lost 7 bases and the J gene lost 5 bases, with 17 bases spanning the gap. CDR3 DNA: TGTGCCAGCACTAGCGGGGAAGGTGGGAATGAAAAACTGTTTTTT. Protein: CASTSGEGGNEKLFF.

This chain connects TRBV6-6 to TRBJ1-6; TRBD1 matches at 9 bases. Germline CDR1 and CDR2: MNHNY and SVGAGI (reference sequence). The CDR3 contains 15 residues. V shed 6 bases, J shed 8 bases, and the junction held 8 bases outside the gene matches. The CDR3 DNA reads TGTGCCAGCAGACCCGACAGGGGGTGGTATTCACCCCTCCACTTT. Translating gives CASRPDRGWYSPLHF.

The chain carries TRBV9 and TRBJ2-7, with 7 bases lining up with TRBD2. V was clipped by 7 bases and J by 1 base; unmatched bases: 11. This CDR3 has 15 residues. CDR1 and CDR2 (germline): SGDLS, YYNGEE. The CDR3, as DNA: TGTGCCAGCTCGGCGGCGGCGGGAGTATCCTACGAGCAGTACTTC. Translation: CASSAAAGVSYEQYF.

This chain links TRBV3-1 (or the pseudogene TRBV3-2) with TRBJ1-4; no reliable D call. The CDR3 covers 14 residues. Germline CDR1 reads LGHDT; CDR2 reads YNNKEL (reference sequence). Trimming removed 4 bases at V and 0 bases at J, with 6 bases between. The chain's CDR3 is CASSPLSTNEKLFF. CDR3 bases: TGTGCCAGCAGCCCCCTATCAACTAATGAAAAACTGTTTTTT.

The rearrangement uses TRBV5-6 and TRBJ2-5, with D possibly being TRBD1 (6 bases). The V end lost 1 base, the J end lost 5 bases, and 12 bases lay between the germline ends. Germline CDR1 reads SGHDT; CDR2 reads YYEEEE. The length of the CDR3 is 14 residues. The CDR3 sequence: CASSLYQGLETQYF. CDR3 coding DNA: TGTGCCAGCAGCTTGTACCAGGGGCTCGAGACCCAGTACTTC.

Here the CDR3 reads CASSAPGTGVAKNIQYF. The CDR3, as DNA: TGTGCCAGCAGCGCCCCCGGGACAGGGGTAGCCAAAAACATTCAGTACTTC. The chain carries TRBV3-1 (or the pseudogene TRBV3-2) and TRBJ2-4; TRBD1 agrees at 10 bases. CDR3 length: 17 amino acids. Trimming cost V 5 bases and J 0 bases; bases outside gene matches: 7. Germline lookup yields CDR1 LGHDT and CDR2 YNNKEL (reference sequence).

CDR3 bases: TGTGCCAGCAGCGCGGGGCCCCCGGCAGATACGCAGTATTTT. Its translation: CASSAGPPADTQYF. This chain uses TRBV6-6 with TRBJ2-3, with a possible D match to TRBD2 (6 bases). The CDR3 contains 14 residues. Germline lookup yields CDR1 MNHNY and CDR2 SVGAGI (reference sequence). The ends were cut back, 6 bases at V and 4 bases at J, with 14 bases in the middle.